These 17 T cell receptor beta chains share one sample of origin, sequenced in a study of T-cell reconstitution after alpha-beta-depleted transplantation in children (dated by TCRdb to the mid-2010s). The library was generated by PCR. Sequencing relied on an Illumina HiSeq 2500. TCR library preparation used molecular barcoding, with unique molecular identifiers applied to normalize quantification of the TCRbeta repertoire. The raw public reads went through TCRdb reprocessing: fastp at Q25, MiXCR clone calling, in-frame beta chains kept. Every entry covers one CDR3 protein and lists the most common genes and DNA from its rows. In this sample the table shows roughly 500,000 distinct CDR3 sequences, about 31% of which occur a single time. The ten largest clones add up to around 2.4% of the sample. The sequenced sample was PBMCs from the stem cell graft donor, obtained from the stem cell graft. All receptors come from a human donor who donated a stem cell graft to a child with aplastic anemia.

The V call is TRBV10-2, the J call TRBJ1-1; no clear D gene. The V and J ends lost 3 bases and 1 base respectively, with 6 bases between them. This CDR3 spans 13 amino acids. The V gene's germline CDR1 is WSHSY and CDR2 SAAADI. CDR3 in DNA: TGCGCCAGCAGTGAAAGGCCGAACACTGAAGCTTTCTTT. This codes for CASSERPNTEAFF.

The chain recombines TRBV9 with TRBJ2-1, with 11 bases lining up with TRBD2. The CDR3 loop spans 16 amino acids. Germline V gene lookup returns CDR1 SGDLS and CDR2 YYNGEE. The junction had 4 bases not matched to a gene; V was cut back by 2 bases and J by 3 bases. CDR3 region: CASSVATSGSYNEQFF. CDR3 in DNA: TGTGCCAGCAGCGTCGCCACTAGCGGGAGCTACAATGAGCAGTTCTTC.

This clonotype appeared a few times. V and J are TRBV28 and TRBJ1-2, with D unclear. The germline gives CDR1 MDHEN, CDR2 SYDVKM. The CDR3 has 13 residues. V shed 4 bases and J shed 4 bases, with 10 bases lying between them. CDR3: CASSSGLLYGYTF. DNA of the CDR3: TGTGCCAGCAGTTCCGGACTTCTCTATGGCTACACCTTC.

This clonotype was recorded a few times. The J gene is TRBJ1-4, the V gene TRBV20-1, with D perhaps matching TRBD1 (5 bases). This CDR3 has 14 residues. V lost 0 bases, J lost 5 bases, and 10 bases lay in between. Germline CDR1 is DFQATT and CDR2 is SNEGSKA (reference sequence). The CDR3 nucleotides are TGCAGTGCTAGAGATCCCGACAGAAATGAAAAACTGTTTTTT. Its protein product is CSARDPDRNEKLFF.

This clonotype was seen only a few times. V is TRBV2 and J is TRBJ1-5; D call uncertain. Trimming shortened V by 6 bases and J by 2 bases, and 11 bases separated the two germline ends. Germline CDR1 reads SNHLY; CDR2 reads FYNNEI. This CDR3 is 14 amino acids long. This chain's CDR3 is CASRSVDRNQPQHF. The CDR3 nucleotides are TGTGCCAGCAGGTCAGTCGACCGCAATCAGCCCCAGCATTTT.

This chain connects TRBV6-2 or TRBV6-3 to TRBJ2-1; 7 bases agree with TRBD2. After removal of 7 bases from V and 6 bases from J, the junction contained 12 bases not matched to a gene. Germline values: CDR1 MNHEY, CDR2 SVGEGT. The CDR3 extends over 15 amino acids. In DNA form, the CDR3 reads TGTGCCAGCAAAGAGCGGGGCCAACTTTCCAATGAGCAGTTCTTC. Protein: CASKERGQLSNEQFF.

The chain employs TRBV20-1 and TRBJ1-6; D gene unclear. V lost 2 bases and J lost 7, with 15 bases in between. CDR1 is DFQATT, CDR2 SNEGSKA, per germline (reference sequence). This CDR3 has 15 amino acids. As DNA, the CDR3 is TGCAGTGCTAGATTTAGCTTTTATGGGAATTCACCCCTCCACTTT. Residues: CSARFSFYGNSPLHF.

Ten or more counts support this clonotype. The chain employs TRBV20-1 and TRBJ2-3; D gene uncertain. Germline values: CDR1 DFQATT, CDR2 SNEGSKA (reference sequence). The V end was cut by 3 bases, the J end by 0 bases, with 7 bases between. The CDR3 length is 13 residues. The CDR3 coding sequence is TGCAGTGCTAGTCGGCAGAGCACAGATACGCAGTATTTT. Translating gives CSASRQSTDTQYF.

This clonotype has only one observation. J is TRBJ1-1 and V is TRBV20-1; D remains ambiguous. Between the trimmed V and J ends, which lost 5 bases and 4 bases, there was a span of 8 bases. This CDR3 is 11 amino acids long. CDR1 DFQATT and CDR2 SNEGSKA come from the germline V gene (reference sequence). The CDR3 DNA is TGCAGTGCTTCTCCGGCCACTGAAGCTTTCTTT. This gives the protein CSASPATEAFF.

This chain joins TRBV9 and TRBJ2-7, with D perhaps being TRBD1 or TRBD2 (5 bases each). CDR3 length: 15 residues. Germline loops: CDR1 SGDLS, CDR2 YYNGEE. V was pared by 0 bases and J by 7 bases, with 17 bases between. The chain's CDR3 is CASSVVSGALREQYV. CDR3 nucleotides: TGTGCCAGCAGCGTAGTATCCGGGGCATTAAGAGAGCAGTACGTC.

The CDR3 nucleotides read TGTGCCAGTAAGGAGGGTCAAAGGCATGGCTACACCTTC. It codes for CASKEGQRHGYTF. The chain links TRBV19 to TRBJ1-2; unclear D gene. The CDR3 sequence is 13 residues long. Germline CDR1 is LNHDA and CDR2 is SQIVND (reference sequence). Between the trimmed V and J ends, which lost 7 bases and 6 bases, there was a span of 15 bases. Full variable domain (missing parts from reference TRBV19 and TRBJ1-2): DGGITQSPKYLFRKEGQNVTLSCEQNLNHDAMYWYRQDPGQGLRLIYYSQIVNDFQKGDIAEGYSVSREKKESFPLTVTSAQKNPTAFYLCASKEGQRHGYTFGSGTRLTVV.

The V gene is TRBV14, the J gene TRBJ2-2; weak D call: TRBD2 (5 bases). Germline CDR1 SGHDN, CDR2 FVKESK. The CDR3 runs 20 residues. V lost 3 bases and J lost 4, with 27 bases in between. CDR3 sequence (DNA): TGTGCCAGCAGCCATCTTCGGGGTCAGCGGACGCCCTCGGTCACCGGGGAGCTGTTTTTT. This encodes CASSHLRGQRTPSVTGELFF.

The chain combines TRBV7-2 with TRBJ2-5; the match to TRBD2 covers 9 bases. Germline V gene sequence: CDR1 SGHTA, CDR2 FQGNSA. With 5 bases clipped from V and 6 bases from J, the junction kept 7 bases outside the gene matches. This CDR3 has 14 residues. CDR3 coding DNA: TGTGCCAGCAGCCCCGGGACTAGCCTCAAGACCCAGTACTTC. It encodes CASSPGTSLKTQYF.

This clonotype has more than one count but fewer than ten. The V gene is TRBV6-5, the J gene TRBJ1-1; 7 nucleotides match TRBD1. The germline V gene encodes CDR1 MNHEY and CDR2 SVGAGI. The ends lost 0 bases at V and 8 bases at J; junction bases unmatched: 9. This CDR3 has 15 amino acids. CDR3 sequence: CASSYSGTAGPEAFF. CDR3 nucleotides: TGTGCCAGCAGTTACTCCGGGACAGCAGGACCCGAAGCTTTCTTT.

The chain joins TRBV12-3 or TRBV12-4 to TRBJ2-7, with a possible D match to TRBD1 (6 bases). Trimming stripped 2 bases from V and 5 bases from J, with 10 bases between. This CDR3 contains 13 residues. The CDR3 sequence: CASSLNRAHEQYV. The DNA of the CDR3 is TGTGCCAGCAGTTTAAACAGGGCACACGAGCAGTACGTC.

This clonotype was counted only a few times. V gene TRBV5-5 combines with J gene TRBJ2-1, with 8 bases matching TRBD2. Germline CDR1 and CDR2: SGHKS and YYEKEE (reference sequence). There are 16 residues in the CDR3. With 6 bases clipped from V and 6 bases from J, the junction kept 14 bases outside the gene matches. For the CDR3, the DNA is TGTGCCAGCACCGACGGAATGGGGCGGGAGGCCAATGAGCAGTTCTTC. This translates into CASTDGMGREANEQFF.

This chain connects TRBV20-1 to TRBJ2-3, with a possible D match to TRBD1 (5 bases). Per the germline V gene, CDR1 is DFQATT and CDR2 is SNEGSKA (reference sequence). CDR3 length: 15 amino acids. V lost 0 bases to trimming and J lost 4 bases, with 14 bases between them. The CDR3 sequence is CSARDPGRVPDTQYF. The CDR3 nucleotides are TGCAGTGCTAGAGATCCGGGCAGGGTCCCAGATACGCAGTATTTT.